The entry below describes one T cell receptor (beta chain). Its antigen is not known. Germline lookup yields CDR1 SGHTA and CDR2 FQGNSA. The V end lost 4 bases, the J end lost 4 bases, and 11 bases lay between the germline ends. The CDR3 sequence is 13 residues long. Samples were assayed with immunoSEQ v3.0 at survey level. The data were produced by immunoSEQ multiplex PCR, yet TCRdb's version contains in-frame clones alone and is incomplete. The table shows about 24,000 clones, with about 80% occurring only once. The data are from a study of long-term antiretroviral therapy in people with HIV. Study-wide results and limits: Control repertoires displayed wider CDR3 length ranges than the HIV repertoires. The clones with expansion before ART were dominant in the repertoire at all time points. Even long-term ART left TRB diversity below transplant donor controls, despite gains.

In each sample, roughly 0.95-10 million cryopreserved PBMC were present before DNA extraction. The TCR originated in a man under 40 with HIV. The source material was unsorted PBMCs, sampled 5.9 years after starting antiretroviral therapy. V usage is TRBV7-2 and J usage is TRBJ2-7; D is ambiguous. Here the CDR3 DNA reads TGTGCCAGCAGCTCCTCCCTTAGATACGAGCAGTACTTC. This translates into CASSSSLRYEQYF.